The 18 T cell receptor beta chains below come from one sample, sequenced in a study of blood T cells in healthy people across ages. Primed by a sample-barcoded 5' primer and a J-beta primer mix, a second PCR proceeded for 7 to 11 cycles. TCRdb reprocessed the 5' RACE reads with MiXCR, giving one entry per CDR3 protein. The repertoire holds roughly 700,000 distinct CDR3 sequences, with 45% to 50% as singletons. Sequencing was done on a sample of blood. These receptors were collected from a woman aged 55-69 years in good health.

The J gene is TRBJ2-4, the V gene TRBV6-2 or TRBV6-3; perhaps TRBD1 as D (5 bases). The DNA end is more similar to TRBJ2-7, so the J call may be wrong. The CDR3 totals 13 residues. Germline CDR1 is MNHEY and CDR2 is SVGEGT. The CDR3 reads CASSMEGVSEQYF. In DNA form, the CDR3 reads TGTGCCAGCAGTATGGAAGGGGTAAGCGAGCAGTACTTC.

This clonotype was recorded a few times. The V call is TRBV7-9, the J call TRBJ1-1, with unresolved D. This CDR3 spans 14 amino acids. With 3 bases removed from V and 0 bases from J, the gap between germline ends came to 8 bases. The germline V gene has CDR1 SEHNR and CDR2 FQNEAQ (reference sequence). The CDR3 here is CASSFGRVNTEAFF. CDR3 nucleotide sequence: TGTGCCAGCAGCTTTGGCAGAGTGAACACTGAAGCTTTCTTT.

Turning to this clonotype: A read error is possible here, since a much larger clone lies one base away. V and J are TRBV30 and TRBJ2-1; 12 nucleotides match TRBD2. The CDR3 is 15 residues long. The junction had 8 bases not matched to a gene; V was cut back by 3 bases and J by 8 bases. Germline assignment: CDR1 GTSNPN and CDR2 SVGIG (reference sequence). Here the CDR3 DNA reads TGTGCCTGGAGACCTAGCGGGAGGGCCCGCGATGAGCAGTTCTTC. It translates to CAWRPSGRARDEQFF.

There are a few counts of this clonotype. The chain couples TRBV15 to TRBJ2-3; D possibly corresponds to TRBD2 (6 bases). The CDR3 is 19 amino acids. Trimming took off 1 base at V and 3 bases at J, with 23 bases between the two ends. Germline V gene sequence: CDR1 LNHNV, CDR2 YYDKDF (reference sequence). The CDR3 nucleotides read TGTGCCACCAGCAGAGTCGTTGGAGGGAGGAGACGGGAGACAGATACGCAGTATTTT. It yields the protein CATSRVVGGRRRETDTQYF.

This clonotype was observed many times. The CDR3 bases are TGCAGTGCTAGAGGCGGGCAGTACCAAGAGACCCAGTACTTC. It translates to CSARGGQYQETQYF. V usage is TRBV20-1 and J usage is TRBJ2-5; possible D gene TRBD2, 5 bases. CDR1 DFQATT and CDR2 SNEGSKA come from the germline V gene (reference sequence). This CDR3 is 14 amino acids long. V shed 1 base and J shed 0 bases, with 9 bases lying between them.

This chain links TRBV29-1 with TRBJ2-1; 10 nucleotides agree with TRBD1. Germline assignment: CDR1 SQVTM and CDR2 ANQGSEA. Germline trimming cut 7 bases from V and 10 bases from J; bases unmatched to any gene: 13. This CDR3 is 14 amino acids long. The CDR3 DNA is TGCAGCGCCCCGACAGGGGGCGCGGGGAGCGAGCAGTTCTTC. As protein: CSAPTGGAGSEQFF.

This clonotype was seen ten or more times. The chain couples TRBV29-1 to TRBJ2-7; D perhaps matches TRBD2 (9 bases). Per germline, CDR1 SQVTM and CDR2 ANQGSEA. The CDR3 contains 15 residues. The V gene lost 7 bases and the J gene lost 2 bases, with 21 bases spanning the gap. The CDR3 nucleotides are TGCAGCGCGGACAGGGTGTTAGCGGGAGCCTACGAGCAGTACTTC. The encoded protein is CSADRVLAGAYEQYF.

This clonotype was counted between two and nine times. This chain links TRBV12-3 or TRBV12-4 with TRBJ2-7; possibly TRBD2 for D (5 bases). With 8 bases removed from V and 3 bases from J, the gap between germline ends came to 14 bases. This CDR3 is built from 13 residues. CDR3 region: CASGERAFYEQYF. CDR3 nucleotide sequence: TGTGCCAGCGGGGAGAGGGCCTTCTACGAGCAGTACTTC.

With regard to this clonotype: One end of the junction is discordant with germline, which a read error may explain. The CDR3 DNA sequence: TGTACCAGCAACGATCGGACAGGCCGTTCCGAGCAGTACTTC. As protein: CTSNDRTGRSEQYF. V usage is TRBV6-2 or TRBV6-3 and J usage is TRBJ2-4, with 7 bases fitting TRBD1. The J call may be in error: the DNA end matches TRBJ2-7 better. This CDR3 contains 14 residues. Germline-derived CDR1 and CDR2 are MNHEY and SVGEGT.

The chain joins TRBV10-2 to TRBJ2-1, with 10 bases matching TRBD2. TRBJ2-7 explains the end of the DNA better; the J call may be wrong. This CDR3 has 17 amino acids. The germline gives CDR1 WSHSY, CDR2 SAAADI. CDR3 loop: CASRPLAGDGNYNEQYF. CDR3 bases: TGCGCCAGCAGGCCGCTAGCGGGAGACGGCAACTACAATGAGCAGTACTTC.

DNA for the CDR3: TGTGCCACCAGGGGTAGGACTAGTCAGAACACAGATACGCAGTATTTT. Translating gives CATRGRTSQNTDTQYF. J is TRBJ2-3 and V is TRBV24-1, with TRBD2 matching over 7 bases. Germline lookup yields CDR1 KGHDR and CDR2 SFDVKD. This CDR3 is built from 16 residues. V lost 7 bases, J lost 2 bases, and 11 bases stayed unmatched.

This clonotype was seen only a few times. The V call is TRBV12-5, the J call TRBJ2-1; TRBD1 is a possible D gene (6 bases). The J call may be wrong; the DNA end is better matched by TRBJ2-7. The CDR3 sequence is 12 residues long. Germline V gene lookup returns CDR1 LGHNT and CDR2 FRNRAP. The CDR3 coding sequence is TGTGCTAGTGGCCTTAGGGACAATGAGCAGTACTTC. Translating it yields CASGLRDNEQYF.

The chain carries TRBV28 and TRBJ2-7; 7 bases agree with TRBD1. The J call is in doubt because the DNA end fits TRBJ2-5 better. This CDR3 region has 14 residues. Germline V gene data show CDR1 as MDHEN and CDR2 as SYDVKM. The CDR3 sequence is CASSLTGRSETQYF. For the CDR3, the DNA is TGTGCCAGCAGTTTGACAGGGCGGTCGGAGACCCAGTACTTC.

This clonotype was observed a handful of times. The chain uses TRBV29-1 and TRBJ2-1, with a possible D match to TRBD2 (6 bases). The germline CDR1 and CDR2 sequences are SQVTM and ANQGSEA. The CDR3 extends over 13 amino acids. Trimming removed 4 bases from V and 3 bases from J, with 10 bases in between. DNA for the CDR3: TGCAGCGTTGTCGGGAGATACTACAATGAGCAGTTCTTC. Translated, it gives CSVVGRYYNEQFF.

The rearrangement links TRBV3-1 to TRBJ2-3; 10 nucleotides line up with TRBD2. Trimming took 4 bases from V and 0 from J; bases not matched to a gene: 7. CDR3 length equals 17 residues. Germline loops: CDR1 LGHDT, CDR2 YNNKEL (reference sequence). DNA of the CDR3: TGTGCCAGCAGCCTAACACTAGCGGGATCGAGCACAGATACGCAGTATTTT. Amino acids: CASSLTLAGSSTDTQYF.

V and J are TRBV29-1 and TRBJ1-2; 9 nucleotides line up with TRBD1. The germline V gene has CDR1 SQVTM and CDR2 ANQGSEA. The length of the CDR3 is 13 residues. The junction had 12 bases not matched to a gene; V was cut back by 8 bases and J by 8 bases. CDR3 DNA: TGCAGCATATACCAAGGGACAGGGTTAGGCTACACCTTC. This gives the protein CSIYQGTGLGYTF.

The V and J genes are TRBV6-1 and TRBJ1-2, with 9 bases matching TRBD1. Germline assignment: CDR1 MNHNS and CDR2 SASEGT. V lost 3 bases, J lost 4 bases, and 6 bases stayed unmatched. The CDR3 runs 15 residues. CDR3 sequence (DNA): TGTGCCAGCAGTGACCCGGGACAGGGCCTCTATGGCTACACCTTC. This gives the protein CASSDPGQGLYGYTF.

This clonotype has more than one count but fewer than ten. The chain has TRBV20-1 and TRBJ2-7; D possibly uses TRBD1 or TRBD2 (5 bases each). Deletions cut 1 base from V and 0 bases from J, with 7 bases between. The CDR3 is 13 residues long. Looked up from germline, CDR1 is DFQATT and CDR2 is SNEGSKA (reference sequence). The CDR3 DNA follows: TGCAGTGCTAGAGGGGGGTTCTCCTACGAGCAGTACTTC. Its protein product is CSARGGFSYEQYF.